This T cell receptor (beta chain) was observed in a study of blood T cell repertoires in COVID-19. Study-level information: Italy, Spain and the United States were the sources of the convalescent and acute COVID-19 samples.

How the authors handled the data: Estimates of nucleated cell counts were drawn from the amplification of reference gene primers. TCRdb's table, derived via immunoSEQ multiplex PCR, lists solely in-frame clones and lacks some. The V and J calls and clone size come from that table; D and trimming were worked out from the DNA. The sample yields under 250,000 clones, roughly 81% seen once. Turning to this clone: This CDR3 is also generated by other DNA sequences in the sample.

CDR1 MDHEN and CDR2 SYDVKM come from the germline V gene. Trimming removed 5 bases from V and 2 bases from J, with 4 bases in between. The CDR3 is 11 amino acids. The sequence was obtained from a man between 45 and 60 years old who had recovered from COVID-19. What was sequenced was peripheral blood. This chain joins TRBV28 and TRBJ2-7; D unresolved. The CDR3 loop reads CASSQTYEQYF. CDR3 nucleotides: TGTGCCAGCAGTCAGACCTACGAGCAGTACTTC.